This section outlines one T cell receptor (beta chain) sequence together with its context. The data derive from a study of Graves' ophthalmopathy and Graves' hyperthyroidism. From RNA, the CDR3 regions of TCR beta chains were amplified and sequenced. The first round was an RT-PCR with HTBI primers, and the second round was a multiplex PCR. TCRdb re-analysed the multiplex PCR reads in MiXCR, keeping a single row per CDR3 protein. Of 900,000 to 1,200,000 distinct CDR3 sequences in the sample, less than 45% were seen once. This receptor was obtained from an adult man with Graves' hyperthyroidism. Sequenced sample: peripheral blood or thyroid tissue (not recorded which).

The CDR3 reads CASSPRGSLNTGELFF. CDR3 bases: TGTGCCAGCAGCCCCCGCGGGAGCCTCAACACCGGGGAGCTGTTTTTT. The V gene is TRBV9, the J gene TRBJ2-2; 7 positions match TRBD2. J was trimmed by 2 bases and V by 4 bases; bases with no gene match: 8. Germline-derived CDR1 and CDR2 are SGDLS and YYNGEE. The CDR3 has 16 residues. Complete variable domain (other parts from reference TRBV9 and TRBJ2-2): DSGVTQTPKHLITATGQRVTLRCSPRSGDLSVYWYQQSLDQGLQFLIQYYNGEERAKGNILERFSAQQFPDLHSELNLSSLELGDSALYFCASSPRGSLNTGELFFGEGSRLTVL.